This T cell receptor (beta chain) was documented in a study of radiotherapy plus CTLA-4 blockade in lung cancer. The CDR3 is 12 amino acids. V dropped 7 bases and J dropped 4 bases, with 10 bases sitting between them. Germline V gives CDR1 LNHDA, CDR2 SQIVND (reference sequence). Clones were sequenced by immunoSEQ multiplex PCR, and TCRdb holds only the in-frame ones, with some missing. Counted here are fewer than 140,000 clones, 70% to 90% occurring once; the ten biggest clones make up over 2%. Focal radiation plus CTLA-4 blockade with ipilimumab was administered to patients who had chemo-refractory metastatic non-small-cell lung cancer. This clone was counted only a few times.

This rearrangement joins TRBV19 to TRBJ1-2; the D gene is possibly TRBD1 (5 bases). This TCR came from a human donor with non-small cell lung cancer that progressed on radiotherapy plus ipilimumab. Some clones in this sample may be carry-over from other donors' samples. Sequenced material: peripheral blood, taken from a patient treated with radiotherapy plus ipilimumab. The CDR3: CASTPTGYGYTF. In nucleotides, the CDR3 is TGTGCCAGTACACCAACAGGCTATGGCTACACCTTC.